Below, 19 T cell receptor beta chains from the same sample are listed, as sequenced in a study of pediatric ulcerative colitis. Clones were sequenced by immunoSEQ multiplex PCR, and TCRdb holds only the in-frame ones, with some missing. This repertoire shows 30,000 to 35,000 clones, roughly 81% found once; its top ten account for 1.1%. Rectal tissue came from one to two pinch biopsies taken at colonoscopy. Sequenced material: gut tissue. The receptors come from a boy aged 5 to 17 with mild ulcerative colitis.

The chain is built from TRBV4-2 and TRBJ1-6; D remains ambiguous. V was pared by 3 bases and J by 2 bases, with 11 bases between. The length of the CDR3 is 16 residues. The germline CDR1 and CDR2 sequences are LGHNA and YNFKEQ. This chain's CDR3 is CASSQETATYNSPLHF. CDR3 sequence (DNA): TGTGCCAGCAGCCAGGAGACCGCTACCTATAATTCACCCCTCCACTTT.

The gene calls are TRBV6-5 and TRBJ1-1; D uncertain. V was pared by 1 base and J by 5 bases, with 5 bases between. Germline V gives CDR1 MNHEY, CDR2 SVGAGI. This CDR3 spans 12 amino acids. Written as DNA, the CDR3 is TGTGCCAGCAGTTACTGGGATACTGAAGCTTTCTTT. It yields the protein CASSYWDTEAFF.

The V and J genes are TRBV19 and TRBJ2-2, with D perhaps TRBD1 (5 bases). The CDR3 extends over 15 amino acids. V was trimmed by 2 bases and J by 3 bases, leaving 10 bases between them. CDR1 LNHDA and CDR2 SQIVND come from the germline V gene (reference sequence). CDR3 sequence: CASSIIRVDTGELFF. Here the CDR3 DNA reads TGTGCCAGTAGTATAATCAGGGTGGACACCGGGGAGCTGTTTTTT. The whole variable domain, filled in from reference TRBV19 and TRBJ2-2, reads DGGITQSPKYLFRKEGQNVTLSCEQNLNHDAMYWYRQDPGQGLRLIYYSQIVNDFQKGDIAEGYSVSREKKESFPLTVTSAQKNPTAFYLCASSIIRVDTGELFFGEGSRLTVL.

The chain is built from TRBV9 and TRBJ1-1, with D hard to call. Germline V CDR1 and CDR2: SGDLS, YYNGEE. CDR3 length: 16 residues. Deletions cut 0 bases from V and 0 bases from J, with 12 bases between. The CDR3: CASSVGPDNLNTEAFF. The DNA of the CDR3 is TGTGCCAGCAGCGTAGGGCCAGACAACTTGAACACTGAAGCTTTCTTT.

The rearrangement uses TRBV10-1 and TRBJ2-3; possible D gene TRBD1, 5 bases. The germline V and J ends were trimmed by 2 bases and 0 bases, with 9 bases remaining between them. This CDR3 comprises 15 residues. Germline V lookup: CDR1 WNHNN, CDR2 SYGVQD (reference sequence). The DNA for the CDR3 is TGCGCCAGCAGTGAGACGCCAGGGAGCACAGATACGCAGTATTTT. Its translation: CASSETPGSTDTQYF.

The chain carries TRBV10-3 and TRBJ2-7; D unclear. V was clipped by 6 bases and J by 3 bases, with 6 bases between them. The germline CDR1 and CDR2 sequences are ENHRY and SYGVKD. This CDR3 is built from 11 residues. The CDR3: CAIRNSYEQYF. CDR3 nucleotide sequence: TGTGCCATCAGGAACAGCTACGAGCAGTACTTC.

This chain uses TRBV5-8 with TRBJ1-2, with D unresolved. The germline V and J ends were trimmed by 2 bases and 1 base, with 9 bases remaining between them. The CDR3 is made up of 14 amino acids. Germline lookup yields CDR1 SGHTS and CDR2 YDEGEE. The CDR3 here is CASSFGQFNYGYTF. In nucleotides, the CDR3 is TGTGCCAGCAGCTTCGGGCAGTTTAACTATGGCTACACCTTC.

The rearrangement joins TRBV7-9 to TRBJ2-3; 8 nucleotides agree with TRBD1. Trimming at V came to 2 bases and at J to 4 bases, leaving 8 bases not matched to a gene. This CDR3 contains 16 residues. In germline, CDR1 is SEHNR, CDR2 FQNEAQ (reference sequence). CDR3 region: CASSLRVTGAADTQYF. In DNA form, the CDR3 reads TGTGCCAGCAGCTTAAGGGTGACAGGGGCGGCAGATACGCAGTATTTT.

J is TRBJ2-5 and V is TRBV7-2; D ambiguous. Germline V CDR1 and CDR2: SGHTA, FQGNSA. The CDR3 extends over 12 amino acids. Trimming removed 6 bases at V and 5 bases at J, with 10 bases between. The CDR3 sequence is CASSLVRETQYF. CDR3 in DNA: TGTGCCAGCAGTCTAGTCAGGGAGACCCAGTACTTC.

J is TRBJ1-1 and V is TRBV19; 7 nucleotides line up with TRBD1. The CDR3 runs to 14 residues. The germline CDR1 and CDR2 sequences are LNHDA and SQIVND (reference sequence). The ends lost 5 bases at V and 4 bases at J; junction bases unmatched: 7. CDR3 loop: CASSPDRVSTEAFF. In DNA, the CDR3 is TGTGCCAGTAGTCCCGACAGGGTGAGCACTGAAGCTTTCTTT.

The chain carries TRBV6-5 and TRBJ1-6; no firm D call. The CDR3 sequence is 12 residues long. V dropped 5 bases and J dropped 13 bases, with 12 bases sitting between them. Per the germline V gene, CDR1 is MNHEY and CDR2 is SVGAGI. This CDR3 reads CASSAVGSPLHF. In DNA form, the CDR3 reads TGTGCCAGCAGTGCCGTAGGATCGCCCCTCCACTTT.

This chain uses TRBV7-9 with TRBJ1-6; no clear D. Germline CDR1 SEHNR, CDR2 FQNEAQ (reference sequence). V lost 1 base to trimming and J lost 6 bases, with 7 bases between them. The CDR3 extends over 14 amino acids. Here the CDR3 DNA reads TGTGCCAGCAGCTTAGGGCGGTTTAATTCACCCCTCCACTTT. This encodes CASSLGRFNSPLHF.

The rearrangement uses TRBV5-6 and TRBJ2-5; no clear D gene. The CDR3 totals 13 residues. CDR1 and CDR2 from the germline V gene are SGHDT and YYEEEE. V lost 4 bases and J 4 bases, leaving 11 bases between the germline ends. The CDR3 sequence is CASSRRSGETQYF. The CDR3 DNA reads as TGTGCCAGCAGCCGGAGATCGGGAGAGACCCAGTACTTC.

This rearrangement joins TRBV19 to TRBJ2-3; 7 bases line up with TRBD1. Trimming removed 4 bases from V and 4 bases from J; junction bases left unmatched: 8. Germline V gene sequence: CDR1 LNHDA, CDR2 SQIVND (reference sequence). The CDR3 sequence is 15 residues long. This CDR3 reads CASSRAGQEPDTQYF. The CDR3 bases are TGTGCCAGTAGTAGGGCCGGACAGGAACCAGATACGCAGTATTTT.

The chain recombines TRBV2 with TRBJ1-5, with D uncertain. The CDR3 covers 15 residues. V was clipped by 5 bases and J by 0 bases, with 11 bases between them. The germline CDR1 and CDR2 sequences are SNHLY and FYNNEI. CDR3 region: CASSRDFYSNQPQHF. The CDR3 region has the DNA TGTGCCAGCAGTCGAGACTTCTATAGCAATCAGCCCCAGCATTTT.

This chain links TRBV4-1 with TRBJ1-5; D is undetermined. This CDR3 contains 14 residues. V was shortened by 2 bases and J by 4 bases, with 9 bases between the two germline ends. Germline V lookup: CDR1 MGHRA, CDR2 YSYEKL. CDR3 sequence reads: CASSQLPDNQPQHF. The DNA for the CDR3 is TGCGCCAGCAGCCAATTGCCAGATAATCAGCCCCAGCATTTT.

The chain recombines TRBV4-1 with TRBJ2-7; D may be TRBD1 or TRBD2 (5 bases each). V lost 3 bases to trimming and J lost 6 bases, with 21 bases between them. The CDR3 is 16 residues long. Germline CDR1 MGHRA, CDR2 YSYEKL. In DNA, the CDR3 is TGCGCCAGCAGCCACCCATCGGGACGGGACCTTGGCGAGCAGTACTTC. Residues: CASSHPSGRDLGEQYF.

This chain joins TRBV7-9 and TRBJ1-4; 7 bases map to TRBD1. The CDR3 extends over 14 amino acids. V lost 5 bases and J lost 5; bases outside the gene matches: 5. The germline V gene encodes CDR1 SEHNR and CDR2 FQNEAQ (reference sequence). The CDR3 coding sequence is TGTGCCAGCAGCCCGGGACAGACCAATGAAAAACTGTTTTTT. It codes for CASSPGQTNEKLFF. The whole variable domain, remainder taken from reference TRBV7-9 and TRBJ1-4, is DTGVSQNPRHKITKRGQNVTFRCDPISEHNRLYWYRQTLGQGPEFLTYFQNEAQLEKSRLLSDRFSAERPKGSFSTLEIQRTEQGDSAMYLCASSPGQTNEKLFFGSGTQLSVL.

The chain has TRBV30 and TRBJ1-3; 8 bases are a match to TRBD1. The length of the CDR3 is 13 residues. Germline CDR1 reads GTSNPN; CDR2 reads SVGIG (reference sequence). After removal of 5 bases from V and 4 bases from J, the junction contained 4 bases not matched to a gene. The CDR3: CAWDRGNGNTIYF. CDR3 nucleotide sequence: TGTGCCTGGGACAGGGGTAACGGAAACACCATATATTTT.